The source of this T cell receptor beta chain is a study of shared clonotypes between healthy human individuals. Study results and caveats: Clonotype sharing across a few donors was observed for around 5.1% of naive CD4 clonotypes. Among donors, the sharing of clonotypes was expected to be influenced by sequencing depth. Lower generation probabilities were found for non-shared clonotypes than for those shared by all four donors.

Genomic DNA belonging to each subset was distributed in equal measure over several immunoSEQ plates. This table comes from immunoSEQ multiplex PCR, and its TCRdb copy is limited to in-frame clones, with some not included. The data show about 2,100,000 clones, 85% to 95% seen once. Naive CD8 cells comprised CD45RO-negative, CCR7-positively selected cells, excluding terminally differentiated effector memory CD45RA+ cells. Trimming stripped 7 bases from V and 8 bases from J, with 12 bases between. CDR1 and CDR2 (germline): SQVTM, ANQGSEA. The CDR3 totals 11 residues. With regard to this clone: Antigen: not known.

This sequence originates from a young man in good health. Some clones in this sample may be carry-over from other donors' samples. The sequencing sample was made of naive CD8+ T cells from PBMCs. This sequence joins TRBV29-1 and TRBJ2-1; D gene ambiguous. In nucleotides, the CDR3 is TGCAGCGCGCCTCTAGAATATGAGCAGTTCTTC. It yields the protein CSAPLEYEQFF.